This T cell receptor beta chain was sequenced for a study of T cell responses to AZD1222 COVID-19 vaccine. Produced via immunoSEQ multiplex PCR; TCRdb's table is partial and in-frame only. This listing includes about 140,000 clones. The CDR3 has 18 amino acids. V was pared by 1 base and J by 2 bases, with 18 bases between. The germline gives CDR1 LNHDA, CDR2 SQIVND (reference sequence). Regarding the study as a whole: Most donors were white British, females outnumbered males, and clonal diversity was possibly underestimated. AZD1222 recipients seropositive at baseline numbered only six or seven. Spike-specific TCRs gained breadth and depth after people received two AZD1222 doses. At 160-218 and 743-854, vaccine-associated CD4 TCRs were dominant, and they spanned spike.

Details on this clone: Its specificity is unknown.

Sequencing was performed on peripheral blood. This receptor was identified in an adult in good health. The chain carries TRBV19 and TRBJ1-5; D unclear. The CDR3 bases are TGTGCCAGTAGTATAGCGCGAGGGAGTCTGCTCGGCAATCAGCCCCAGCATTTT. Its translation: CASSIARGSLLGNQPQHF.